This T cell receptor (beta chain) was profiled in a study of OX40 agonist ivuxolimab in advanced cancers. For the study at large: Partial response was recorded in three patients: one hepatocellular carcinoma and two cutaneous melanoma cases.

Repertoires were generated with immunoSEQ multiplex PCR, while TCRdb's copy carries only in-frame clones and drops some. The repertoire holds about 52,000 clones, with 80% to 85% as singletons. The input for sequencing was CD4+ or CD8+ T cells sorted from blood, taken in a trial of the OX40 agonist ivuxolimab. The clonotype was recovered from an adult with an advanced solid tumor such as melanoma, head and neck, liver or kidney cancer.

The chain's CDR3 is CASSTPGLAAPGELFF. CDR3 coding DNA: TGTGCCAGCAGTACCCCGGGACTAGCGGCCCCCGGGGAGCTGTTTTTT. The chain couples TRBV9 to TRBJ2-2; 11 nucleotides match TRBD2. In germline, CDR1 is SGDLS, CDR2 YYNGEE. V lost 5 bases and J lost 6; bases outside the gene matches: 9. CDR3 length equals 16 residues.